Listed below are T cell receptor beta chains from one sample, sequenced in a study of cytomegalovirus exposure and HLA in healthy donors. Sequencing used immunoSEQ multiplex PCR; TCRdb keeps in-frame clones, though not all of them. This table has some 140,000 clones, roughly nine tenths appearing once. The source material was PBMCs. Receptors were obtained from a man in his late teens or twenties in good health and CMV-seronegative. CDR3s include the opening cysteine and the closing phenylalanine or tryptophan. Fields, in order: J gene, V gene, CDR3 protein.

J gene: TRBJ1-1; V gene: TRBV13; CDR3 protein: CASSFTDTEAFF
J gene: TRBJ1-5; V gene: TRBV19; CDR3 protein: CATGGRGRSNQPQHF
J gene: TRBJ2-6; V gene: TRBV27; CDR3 protein: CASSLSPGAGANVLTF
J gene: TRBJ1-2; V gene: TRBV15; CDR3 protein: CATSRDKGRHGYTF
J gene: TRBJ1-4; V gene: TRBV6-1; CDR3 protein: CASSEAVSVDEKLFF
J gene: TRBJ2-5; V gene: TRBV2; CDR3 protein: CASNLVREGRKTQYF
J gene: TRBJ1-5; V gene: TRBV7-9; CDR3 protein: CASSFSSESQPQHF
J gene: TRBJ2-7; V gene: TRBV6-6; CDR3 protein: CASSYSRGYEQYF
J gene: TRBJ2-7; V gene: TRBV5-6; CDR3 protein: CASSPRPGEQYF
J gene: TRBJ1-1; V gene: TRBV7-9; CDR3 protein: CASSLIQGVEAFF
J gene: TRBJ2-3; V gene: TRBV2; CDR3 protein: CASSDAGLAGTTDTQYF
J gene: TRBJ1-4; V gene: TRBV4-1; CDR3 protein: CASSQTGGEKLFF
J gene: TRBJ1-5; V gene: TRBV18; CDR3 protein: CASSPPVSNQPQHF
J gene: TRBJ2-5; V gene: TRBV14; CDR3 protein: CASSTGGGRTQYF
J gene: TRBJ1-1; V gene: TRBV6-5; CDR3 protein: CASSPPSTEAFF
J gene: TRBJ1-4; V gene: TRBV5-1; CDR3 protein: CASSLVTGGADEKLFF
J gene: TRBJ2-1; V gene: TRBV10-3; CDR3 protein: CATLRTSGDSSYNEQFF
J gene: TRBJ1-4; V gene: TRBV2; CDR3 protein: CASSETRGQGSAFF
J gene: TRBJ2-7; V gene: TRBV7-2; CDR3 protein: CASSVTGVEADEQYF
J gene: TRBJ2-1; V gene: TRBV7-9; CDR3 protein: CASSLVGNEQFF
J gene: TRBJ1-1; V gene: TRBV28; CDR3 protein: CASSERSHGQVRTEAFF
J gene: TRBJ2-3; V gene: TRBV25-1; CDR3 protein: CASTGLLAGTDTQYF
J gene: TRBJ2-3; V gene: TRBV15; CDR3 protein: CATSRERAGGPRTDTQYF